The present entry profiles one TCR beta chain with its context. This clonotype came up many times. Its antigen is not yet known. Per-base quality was not reported, and no clone a single base away is much larger than it. This sample is drawn from a study of neurological immune-mediated disorders (dated by TCRdb to the late 2010s). With respect to the entire study: Using UMI-based sequencing, the study compared peripheral blood TCR-beta repertoires from patients with HTLV-I-associated myelopathy (HAM/TSP), patients with multiple sclerosis, and healthy controls. The cohort included some 66 subjects: roughly 15 with HAM/TSP, some 34 with multiple sclerosis, and 20 or so healthy controls. The approximately 110 TCR-beta libraries covered PBMC samples along with longitudinal samples, technical triplicates, and paired sorted CD4+ and CD8+ T-cell subsets.

Beyond this particular receptor, the publication reports: TCR clonal expansion was greatest in HAM/TSP patients and smallest in MS patients, who ranked below even healthy controls. Across subjects, expanded clones never shared an identical CDR3 amino acid sequence, which suggests that the TCR-beta repertoires in every group were private.

Per the germline V gene, SGHRS is the CDR1 and YFSETQ is the CDR2. The CDR3, from cysteine to phenylalanine, totals 15 residues. Of the read, only the CDR3 DNA is kept; its 45 bases are in frame from base 1. V is cut back by 0 bases and J by 6 bases, with 4 bases in the junction unmatched. Libraries from unsorted PBMCs were made from 2 million PBMCs kept in RNAlater at -80 degrees C until RNA extraction. Peripheral blood was subjected to Ficoll-Hypaque density gradient centrifugation to isolate PBMCs, which were then cryopreserved in liquid nitrogen. cDNA was synthesized by template-switch 5'RACE using a primer carrying a 10-nucleotide random unique molecular identifier by which each TCR transcript was tagged. Each sequencing run produced over 200 million TCR-beta sequences covering 15-18 subjects. Total RNA was extracted with the RNeasy kit. Using the KAPA Real-time Library Amplification kit, TCR-beta VDJ regions were amplified with primers for the TCR constant region and the 5'RACE anchor. Sample indexes and Illumina adaptors were added in a first PCR, and a second PCR then increased library yield. After Ampure bead purification, the roughly 650 bp TCR product was size-selected on a 2% E-gel SizeSelection system. Before pooling, libraries had their quality checked on a Bioanalyzer, their concentration measured with Qubit, and their quantity determined with the Kapa Library Quantification kit. An Illumina HiSeq 2500 was used to sequence the libraries paired-end at 2 x 150 bp. To increase sequence diversity, roughly 25-31% phiX was spiked into each library pool. The authors' pipeline ran thus. Quality-filtered reads were processed with the UMI-based MiGEC pipeline, and over 90% of raw TCR sequences were removed by the MiGEC pipeline during error correction. IMGT germline references were used for alignment of VDJ genes, and clonotypes were defined by a unique CDR3 amino acid sequence together with V-J genes. Clonal expansion, Shannon diversity and CDR3 relatedness (CalcPairwiseDistances, ClusterSamples) were evaluated with VDJtools, and phylogenetic trees were built with CLCbio workbench. Using coefficient-of-variation modelling across technical triplicates, the study counted a clone as expanded if it had at least 8 unique UMIs. The public sequencing data were trimmed at Q25 with fastp and processed into clonotypes with MiXCR by TCRdb, which kept only in-frame beta chains. A single entry per CDR3 protein holds the most common genes and DNA from its merged rows. These V and J calls are TCRdb output, not the study's own analysis. The sample yields 20,000 to 25,000 distinct CDR3 sequences; 10% to 15% were counted once. About an eighth of the sample is held by the ten biggest clonotypes.

The sample comprised PBMCs. The sequence was obtained from a woman aged 55-69 years with HTLV-1-associated myelopathy (HAM/TSP). This chain joins TRBV5-1 to TRBJ2-7, with 12 bases matching TRBD1. The nucleotides are TGCGCCAGCAGCTTGGAGGGGACAGGGGGCCGCGAGCAGTACTTC. Translated, it gives CASSLEGTGGREQYF.